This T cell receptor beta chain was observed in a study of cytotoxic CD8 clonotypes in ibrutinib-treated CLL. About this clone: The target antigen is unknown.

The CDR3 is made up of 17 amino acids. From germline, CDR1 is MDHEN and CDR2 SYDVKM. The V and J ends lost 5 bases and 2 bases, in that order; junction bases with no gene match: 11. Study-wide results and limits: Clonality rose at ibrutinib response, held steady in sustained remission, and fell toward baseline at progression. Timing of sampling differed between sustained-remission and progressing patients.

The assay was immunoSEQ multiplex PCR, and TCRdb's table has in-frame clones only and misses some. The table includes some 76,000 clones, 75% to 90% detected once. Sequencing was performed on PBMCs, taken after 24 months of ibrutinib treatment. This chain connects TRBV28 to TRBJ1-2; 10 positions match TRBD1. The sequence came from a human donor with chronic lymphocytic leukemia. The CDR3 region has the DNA TGTGCCAGCAGTGGGGACAGGGGAACAGACCGGAACTATGGCTACACCTTC. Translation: CASSGDRGTDRNYGYTF.